These 21 T cell receptor beta chains came from one sample sequenced in a study of blood T cells in healthy people across ages. The second PCR ran roughly 6 to 11 cycles with a sample-barcoded 5' primer and J-beta primers. TCRdb reanalysed the 5' RACE reads using MiXCR and keeps one entry per CDR3 protein. This table has under 1,000,000 distinct CDR3 sequences, about 37% appearing once. The sequenced sample was blood. Source of these receptors: a young man in good health.

This clonotype was detected ten times or more. The genes are TRBV5-4 and TRBJ2-7; a weak D match, TRBD2 (6 bases). Deletions cut 4 bases from V and 2 bases from J, with 13 bases between. Germline V CDR1 and CDR2: SGHNT, YYREEE (reference sequence). The CDR3 is 14 amino acids. The chain's CDR3 is CASSGGTDTYEQYF. Here the CDR3 DNA reads TGTGCCAGCAGCGGAGGGACGGATACCTACGAGCAGTACTTC. Variable domain in full (rest from reference TRBV5-4 and TRBJ2-7): ETGVTQSPTHLIKTRGQQVTLRCSSQSGHNTVSWYQQALGQGPQFIFQYYREEENGRGNFPPRFSGLQFPNYSSELNVNALELDDSALYLCASSGGTDTYEQYFGPGTRLTVT.

The sample holds many counts of this clonotype. This chain's CDR3 is CASSLEGLLGNEQFF. The CDR3 nucleotides are TGTGCCAGCAGCTTGGAGGGGTTGTTGGGCAATGAGCAGTTCTTC. J is TRBJ2-1 and V is TRBV5-5, with D tentatively TRBD1 (5 bases). V was pared by 0 bases and J by 6 bases, with 13 bases between. This CDR3 contains 15 residues. Germline assignment: CDR1 SGHKS and CDR2 YYEKEE (reference sequence).

This clonotype has only a few counts. The CDR3 bases are TGCAGCGTCGATGGGGGGGGCCAGCCGAGCTCCTACAATGAGCAGTTCTTC. Translation: CSVDGGGQPSSYNEQFF. V usage is TRBV29-1 and J usage is TRBJ2-1, with D perhaps matching TRBD2 (7 bases). CDR1 is SQVTM and CDR2 is ANQGSEA in the germline V gene. Trimming left V 6 bases short and J 0 bases short, with 21 bases between. The CDR3 is 17 residues long.

The rearrangement uses TRBV5-1 and TRBJ2-1; D is unresolved. The CDR3 loop spans 15 amino acids. Germline V gene lookup returns CDR1 SGHRS and CDR2 YFSETQ. Trimming took off 5 bases at V and 4 bases at J, with 16 bases between the two ends. The CDR3 coding sequence is TGCGCCAGCAGTCGAGAGATCAGGTTGTACAATGAGCAGTTCTTC. Residues: CASSREIRLYNEQFF. The full variable domain, with the rest looked up from reference TRBV5-1 and TRBJ2-1, is KAGVTQTPRYLIKTRGQQVTLSCSPISGHRSVSWYQQTPGQGLQFLFEYFSETQRNKGNFPGRFSGRQFSNSRSEMNVSTLELGDSALYLCASSREIRLYNEQFFGPGTRLTVL.

The chain employs TRBV27 and TRBJ2-1, with 7 bases identical to TRBD1. Germline V gene lookup returns CDR1 MNHEY and CDR2 SMNVEV (reference sequence). V was pared by 5 bases and J by 8 bases, with 12 bases of the junction left unmatched. This CDR3 has 15 residues. Here the CDR3 DNA reads TGTGCCAGCAGTCTCACGCCGACAGGGCTGGATGAGCAGTTCTTC. The encoded protein is CASSLTPTGLDEQFF.

This chain joins TRBV4-3 and TRBJ2-4, with 7 bases lining up with TRBD2. With 2 bases clipped from V and 13 bases from J, the junction kept 11 bases outside the gene matches. The CDR3 is made up of 14 amino acids. From germline, CDR1 is LGHNA and CDR2 YSLEER. The CDR3 region has the DNA TGCGCCAGCAGCCAATCACTAGCGAGGTATGAGCAGTACTTC. Residues: CASSQSLARYEQYF.

As concerns this clonotype: This may come from a read error, since a much larger clone is one base off. V is TRBV9 and J is TRBJ2-5; D could derive from TRBD1 or TRBD2 (5 bases each). The J call is uncertain, as TRBJ2-7 better fits the DNA end. This CDR3 spans 18 amino acids. The germline V gene encodes CDR1 SGDLS and CDR2 YYNGEE. This CDR3 is CASRVGQGASSVPYEQYF. CDR3 DNA sequence: TGTGCCAGCAGAGTAGGTCAGGGCGCTAGCTCGGTCCCCTACGAGCAGTACTTC.

This clonotype was recorded at least ten times. The V call is TRBV20-1, the J call TRBJ1-2; D gene ambiguous. The ends were cut back, 5 bases at V and 1 base at J, with 14 bases in the middle. The CDR3 has 14 residues. Germline V gene data show CDR1 as DFQATT and CDR2 as SNEGSKA (reference sequence). The CDR3 is CSAPTALGNYGYTF. CDR3 DNA sequence: TGCAGTGCTCCCACAGCCTTGGGTAACTATGGCTACACCTTC.

As for this clonotype: A much larger clone is a single base away; this may be a read error. The chain carries TRBV20-1 and TRBJ2-3; the D is unclear. Germline CDR1 and CDR2: DFQATT and SNEGSKA (reference sequence). CDR3 length: 15 residues. DNA for the CDR3: TGCAGTGCTAGCACGGTCATTGGGTGGGCAGATGCGCAGTATTTT. Protein: CSASTVIGWADAQYF.

This chain links TRBV20-1 with TRBJ2-3; 9 nucleotides match TRBD2. Germline trimming cut 5 bases from V and 6 bases from J; bases unmatched to any gene: 9. The CDR3 is made up of 14 amino acids. Germline CDR1 reads DFQATT; CDR2 reads SNEGSKA (reference sequence). The CDR3 loop reads CSAEPGLATDTQYF. In DNA, the CDR3 is TGCAGTGCTGAACCGGGACTAGCTACCGATACGCAGTATTTT.

This clonotype appeared a few times. The chain employs TRBV9 and TRBJ2-3; either TRBD1 or TRBD2 may fit D (6 bases each). Trimming stripped 3 bases from V and 0 bases from J, with 14 bases between. The CDR3 runs to 16 residues. In germline, CDR1 is SGDLS, CDR2 YYNGEE. The CDR3 sequence is CASSGGASPSTDTQYF. Here the CDR3 DNA reads TGTGCCAGCAGCGGGGGGGCTAGCCCTAGCACAGATACGCAGTATTTT.

The chain couples TRBV20-1 to TRBJ1-5, with D perhaps matching TRBD1 (5 bases). The CDR3 totals 15 residues. Germline V lookup: CDR1 DFQATT, CDR2 SNEGSKA (reference sequence). V was cut by 0 bases and J by 2 bases, with 11 bases left in between. CDR3 in DNA: TGCAGTGCTAGAGATTGGCAGGGTCGCAATCAGCCCCAGCATTTT. Protein sequence: CSARDWQGRNQPQHF.

This clonotype was recorded at least ten times. This CDR3 is CASSFRRGSSYNEQFF. In DNA, the CDR3 is TGTGCCAGCAGTTTCCGACGCGGGAGCTCCTACAATGAGCAGTTCTTC. The V and J genes are TRBV12-3 or TRBV12-4 and TRBJ2-1, with 7 bases matching TRBD2. The CDR3 consists of 16 residues. The V gene end was trimmed by 3 bases and the J gene end by 0 bases; junction bases not matched to a gene: 5.

The V and J genes are TRBV20-1 and TRBJ2-3; 7 nucleotides line up with TRBD1. The trim removed 1 base at V and 5 bases at J, leaving 15 bases unmatched. Germline assignment: CDR1 DFQATT and CDR2 SNEGSKA (reference sequence). The CDR3 is 17 amino acids. CDR3 nucleotide sequence: TGCAGTGCTAGAGCCGACGACAGGGCCCCAATGGGAGATACGCAGTATTTT. It specifies CSARADDRAPMGDTQYF.

With regard to this clonotype: The junction departs from germline at one end; a sequencing error may be responsible. This rearrangement joins TRBV24-1 to TRBJ2-1; 9 bases agree with TRBD2. This CDR3 region has 16 residues. Germline-derived CDR1 and CDR2 are KGHDR and SFDVKD. The CDR3 coding sequence is TGTGCCACCGGTGAGGCTAGCGGGAACCTGTACAATGAGCAGTTCTTC. This codes for CATGEASGNLYNEQFF.

The rearrangement uses TRBV7-2 and TRBJ2-7, with TRBD1 identical over 7 bases. With 4 bases clipped from V and 12 bases from J, the junction kept 9 bases outside the gene matches. The CDR3 is 12 residues long. The germline CDR1 and CDR2 sequences are SGHTA and FQGNSA. This chain's CDR3 is CTSSSDRSVMYF. The CDR3 bases are TGTACCAGCAGCTCGGACAGGTCTGTGATGTACTTC.

A few counts support this clonotype. Here the CDR3 DNA reads TGTGCCAGCAGCACGCGAGGTGGAAGCACAGATACGCAGTATTTT. It codes for CASSTRGGSTDTQYF. The chain carries TRBV7-9 and TRBJ2-3; D unclear. Trimming took 5 bases from V and 0 from J, leaving 12 bases between them. CDR3 length: 15 residues. Germline V gene lookup returns CDR1 SEHNR and CDR2 FQNEAQ (reference sequence).

The sample holds a few counts of this clonotype. Here the CDR3 reads CASRRQGSVGEKLFF. The CDR3 DNA reads as TGTGCCAGCAGGAGACAGGGTAGCGTGGGGGAAAAACTGTTTTTT. The rearrangement joins TRBV28 to TRBJ1-4; 7 bases are shared with TRBD1. The CDR3 is made up of 15 amino acids. V dropped 6 bases and J dropped 8; count of bases not matched to a gene: 12. Germline V lookup: CDR1 MDHEN, CDR2 SYDVKM. The whole variable domain, remainder taken from reference TRBV28 and TRBJ1-4, is DVKVTQSSRYLVKRTGEKVFLECVQDMDHENMFWYRQDPGLGLRLIYFSYDVKMKEKGDIPEGYSVSREKKERFSLILESASTNQTSMYLCASRRQGSVGEKLFFGSGTQLSVL.

This chain links TRBV20-1 with TRBJ2-5; 9 bases line up with TRBD1. TRBJ2-7 explains the end of the DNA better; the J call may be wrong. The CDR3 length is 13 residues. Germline loops: CDR1 DFQATT, CDR2 SNEGSKA (reference sequence). CDR3 residues: CSASPGQGDEQYF. In nucleotides, the CDR3 is TGCAGTGCTAGTCCGGGACAGGGTGACGAGCAGTACTTC.

This clonotype was seen only a few times. This chain links TRBV7-2 with TRBJ2-2; D is uncertain. V shed 1 base and J shed 11 bases, with 5 bases lying between them. The CDR3 has 11 residues. Per the germline V gene, CDR1 is SGHTA and CDR2 is FQGNSA. CDR3 loop: CASSLGTELFF. Written as DNA, the CDR3 is TGTGCCAGCAGCTTAGGGACCGAGCTGTTTTTT.

This clonotype has a handful of counts. The V and J genes are TRBV2 and TRBJ2-1; D is unclear. Germline V gene sequence: CDR1 SNHLY, CDR2 FYNNEI. The CDR3 extends over 12 amino acids. CDR3 nucleotides: TGTGCTGCGCAAGGGCTAGACAATGAGCAGTTCTTC. This translates into CAAQGLDNEQFF.